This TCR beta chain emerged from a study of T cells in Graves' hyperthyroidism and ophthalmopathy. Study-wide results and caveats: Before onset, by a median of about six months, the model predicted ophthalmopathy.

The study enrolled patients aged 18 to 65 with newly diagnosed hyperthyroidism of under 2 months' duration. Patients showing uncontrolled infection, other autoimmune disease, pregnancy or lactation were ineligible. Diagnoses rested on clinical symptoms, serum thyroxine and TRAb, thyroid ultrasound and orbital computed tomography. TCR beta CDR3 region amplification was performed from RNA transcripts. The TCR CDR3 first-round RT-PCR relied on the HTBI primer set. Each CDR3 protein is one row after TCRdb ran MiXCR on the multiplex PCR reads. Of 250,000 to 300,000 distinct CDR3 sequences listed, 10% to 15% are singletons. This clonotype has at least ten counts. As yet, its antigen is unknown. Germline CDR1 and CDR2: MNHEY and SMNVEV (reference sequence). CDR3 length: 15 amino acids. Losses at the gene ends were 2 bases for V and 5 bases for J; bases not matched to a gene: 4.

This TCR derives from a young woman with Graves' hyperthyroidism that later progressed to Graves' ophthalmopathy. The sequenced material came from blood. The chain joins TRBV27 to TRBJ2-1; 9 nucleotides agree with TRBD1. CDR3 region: CASSLGTGHNNEQFF. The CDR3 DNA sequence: TGTGCCAGCAGTTTAGGGACAGGGCACAACAATGAGCAGTTCTTC.